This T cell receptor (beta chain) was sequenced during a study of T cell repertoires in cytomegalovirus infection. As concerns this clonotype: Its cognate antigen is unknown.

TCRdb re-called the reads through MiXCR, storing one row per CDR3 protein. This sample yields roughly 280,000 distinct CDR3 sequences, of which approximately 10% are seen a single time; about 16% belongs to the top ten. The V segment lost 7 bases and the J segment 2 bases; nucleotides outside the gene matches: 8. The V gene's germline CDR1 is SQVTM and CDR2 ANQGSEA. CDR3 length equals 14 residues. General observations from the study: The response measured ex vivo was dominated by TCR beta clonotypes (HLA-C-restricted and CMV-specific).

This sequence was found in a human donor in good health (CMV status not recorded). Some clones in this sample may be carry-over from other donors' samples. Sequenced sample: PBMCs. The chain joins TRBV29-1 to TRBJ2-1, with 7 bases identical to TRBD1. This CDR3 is CSAGQASPYNEQFF. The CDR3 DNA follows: TGCAGCGCCGGACAGGCGTCACCCTACAATGAGCAGTTCTTC.